Following are 13 T cell receptor beta chains from one sample sequenced in a study of T cell clonality in common variable immunodeficiency. Method: immunoSEQ multiplex PCR; TCRdb's copy keeps in-frame clones and lacks some. Singletons are absent from the sample, which has about 52,000 clones. What was sequenced was peripheral blood mononuclear cells. The source of these receptors is a person aged 18 to 75 in good health.

In its sample, this clone was seen many times. At one end the junction does not follow the germline gene, possibly because of a read error. The sequence runs out 3 residues before the end of the CDR3; the remainder is reconstructed from the germline J gene. The gene calls are TRBV7-7 and TRBJ2-1; no definite D call. Germline-derived CDR1 and CDR2 are SSHAT and FNYEAQ (reference sequence). The CDR3 totals 15 residues. Partial CDR3 DNA: TGTGCTAGCAGTCCCTCACCCTCCACTTACAATGAG. Amino acid sequence: CASSPSPSTYNE. The full CDR3 reads CASSPSPSTYNEQFF.

This clone was seen repeatedly, ten times or more. Sequencing ends 3 residues short of the CDR3 end; the germline J gene provides the rest. The chain links TRBV20-1 to TRBJ2-5, with 7 nucleotides matching TRBD2. After removal of 0 bases from V and 7 bases from J, the junction contained 11 bases not matched to a gene. This CDR3 is 15 amino acids long. Germline V gene lookup returns CDR1 DFQATT and CDR2 SNEGSKA (reference sequence). The CDR3 is CSARDLVGGWGTQYF. The sequenced part of the CDR3 DNA is TGCAGTGCTAGAGATCTGGTGGGGGGGTGGGGGACC.

This clone was detected ten times or more. The CDR3 end is not reached by the read, which stops 3 residues before it; the germline J gene fills it in. This chain connects TRBV10-3 to TRBJ1-3, with D hard to call. Germline assignment: CDR1 ENHRY and CDR2 SYGVKD. The length of the CDR3 is 13 residues. V lost 6 bases to trimming and J lost 4 bases, with 10 bases between them. The CDR3 sequence is CAIRDSSGNTIYF. The DNA read from the CDR3 is TGTGCCATCAGGGACTCCTCGGGAAACACC.

Points on this clone: The read stops 3 residues short of the end of the CDR3; the missing end is completed from the germline J gene. This chain connects TRBV18 to TRBJ1-2, with 12 bases that match TRBD1. Per germline, CDR1 KGHSH and CDR2 LQKENI. This CDR3 comprises 17 residues. The CDR3 DNA, read in part, is TGTGCCAGCTCACCAGGGCTGCCGGGACAGGGGGCCTACGAC. This sequence encodes CASSPGLPGQGAYD. The CDR3, in full, reads CASSPGLPGQGAYDYTF. The complete variable domain, with remaining parts taken from reference TRBV18 and TRBJ1-2, reads NAGVMQNPRHLVRRRGQEARLRCSPMKGHSHVYWYRQLPEEGLKFMVYLQKENIIDESGMPKERFSAEFPKEGPSILRIQQVVRGDSAAYFCASSPGLPGQGAYDYTFGSGTRLTVV.

This clone was seen many times. The part of the CDR3 DNA that was read is TGTGCCAGCAGCCGCACTAGCGGTTCAGGTGAG. This gives the protein CASSRTSGSGE. The whole CDR3 protein reads CASSRTSGSGEQFF. The gene calls are TRBV11-2 and TRBJ2-1; 8 bases agree with TRBD2. The missing CDR3 end, 3 residues past where the read stops, is filled in from the germline J gene. The length of the CDR3 is 14 residues. Germline loops: CDR1 SGHAT, CDR2 FQNNGV. With 5 bases clipped from V and 9 bases from J, the junction kept 9 bases outside the gene matches.

In this sample, this clone turned up many times. The sequenced fragment ends 3 residues before the CDR3 boundary, so the rest is inferred from the germline J gene. The V call is TRBV10-3, the J call TRBJ2-2; D may match TRBD1 or TRBD2 (5 bases each). Trimming removed 3 bases at V and 1 base at J, with 9 bases between. Germline lookup yields CDR1 ENHRY and CDR2 SYGVKD. There are 15 residues in the CDR3. The sequenced part of the CDR3 DNA is TGTGCCATCAGTGATCAGGGAGAGAACACCGGGGAG. Translated: CAISDQGENTGE. Given in full, the CDR3 is CAISDQGENTGELFF.

This clone occurred many times. Read coverage stops 3 residues before the CDR3 terminus; the germline J gene supplies the remainder. The chain carries TRBV19 and TRBJ2-5, with TRBD1 matching 9 bases. Germline values: CDR1 LNHDA, CDR2 SQIVND (reference sequence). The CDR3 spans 14 residues. The V gene end was trimmed by 8 bases and the J gene end by 2 bases; junction bases not matched to a gene: 6. CDR3 bases read: TGTGCCAGTTTGATGGGACAGGGACAAGAGACC. Residues: CASLMGQGQET. The full CDR3 reads CASLMGQGQETQYF.

This clone has a count of ten or more. The read is 3 residues too short to cover the CDR3 end, so that end is filled in from the germline J gene. The chain combines TRBV19 with TRBJ2-1; 9 bases agree with TRBD2. CDR3 length equals 14 residues. CDR1 is LNHDA, CDR2 SQIVND, per germline (reference sequence). J gave up 5 bases and V 7 bases, and 6 bases lay outside the gene matches. CDR3 residues: CASKGAGGNNEQFF. Partial CDR3 DNA: TGTGCCAGTAAGGGAGCGGGAGGCAACAATGAG.

Only a few counts were recorded for this clone. The sequenced fragment ends 3 residues before the CDR3 boundary, so the rest is inferred from the germline J gene. The chain couples TRBV19 to TRBJ1-2; 9 bases line up with TRBD1. The CDR3 spans 13 residues. Per germline, CDR1 LNHDA and CDR2 SQIVND (reference sequence). The CDR3 sequence: CASSTWTGDGYTF. Incomplete CDR3 DNA: TGTGCCAGTAGTACCTGGACAGGGGACGGC.

This clone was observed a handful of times. One base away lies a much larger clone, so this may be a sequencing read error. The read falls 3 residues short of the CDR3 end, and the missing part is taken from the germline J gene. Other DNA sequences of this sample code for an identical CDR3. The chain combines TRBV6-2 or TRBV6-3 with TRBJ1-3, with D hard to call. The CDR3 loop spans 15 amino acids. Germline CDR1 and CDR2: MNHEY and SVGEGT. CDR3: CASRFWASSGNTIYF. CDR3 DNA (partial): TGTGCCAGCAGATTCTGGGCGAGCTCTGGAAACACG.

This clone was detected many times. The CDR3 end falls 3 residues outside the read, so it is completed with the germline J gene. The gene calls are TRBV6-1 and TRBJ2-7, with 7 nucleotides matching TRBD2. With V trimmed by 2 bases and J by 3 bases, 13 bases remained unmatched. Germline V CDR1 and CDR2: MNHNS, SASEGT. The CDR3 covers 17 residues. The CDR3 protein is CASSEPGAGGRSYEQYF. CDR3 DNA, as far as it was read: TGTGCCAGCAGTGAACCGGGTGCGGGCGGGAGAAGCTACGAG.

This clone occurred many times. The DNA ends 3 residues before the CDR3 does, and the rest of the CDR3 is filled in from the germline J gene. This rearrangement joins TRBV5-1 to TRBJ1-2, with D possibly TRBD1 on 5 matching bases. With 3 bases removed from V and 3 bases from J, the gap between germline ends came to 12 bases. This CDR3 is 14 amino acids long. The germline V gene encodes CDR1 SGHRS and CDR2 YFSETQ. The DNA read from the CDR3 is TGCGCCAGCAGCTCAAGGGGATCGGACTATGGC. It encodes CASSSRGSDYG. The whole CDR3 sequence reads CASSSRGSDYGYTF.

This clone was found many times. An end of the junction differs from the germline gene, which may be a read error. Coverage ceases 3 residues before the CDR3 finishes, and the germline J gene fills in the end. J is TRBJ2-3 and V is TRBV4-2, with TRBD1 identical over 10 bases. The CDR3 totals 15 residues. Per the germline V gene, CDR1 is LGHNA and CDR2 is YNFKEQ. The CDR3: CASSQGTGDTDTQYF. The covered CDR3 bases are TGCGCCAGCAGCCAAGGGACAGGGGACACAGATACG.